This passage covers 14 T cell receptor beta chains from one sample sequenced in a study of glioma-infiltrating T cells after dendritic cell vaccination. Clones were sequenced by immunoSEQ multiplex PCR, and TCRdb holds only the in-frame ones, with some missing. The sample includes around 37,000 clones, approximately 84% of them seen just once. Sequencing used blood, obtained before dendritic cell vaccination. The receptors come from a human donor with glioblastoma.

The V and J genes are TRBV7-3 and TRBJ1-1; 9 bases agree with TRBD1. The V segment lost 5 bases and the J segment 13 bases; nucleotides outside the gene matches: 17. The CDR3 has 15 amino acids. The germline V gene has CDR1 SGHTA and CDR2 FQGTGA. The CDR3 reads CASSPSPYRGRDVFF. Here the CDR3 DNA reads TGTGCCAGCAGCCCTTCCCCCTACAGGGGGCGGGACGTTTTCTTT.

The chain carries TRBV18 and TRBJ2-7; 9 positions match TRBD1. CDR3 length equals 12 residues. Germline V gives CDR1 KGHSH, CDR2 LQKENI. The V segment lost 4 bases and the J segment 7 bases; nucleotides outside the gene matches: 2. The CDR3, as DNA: TGTGCCAGCTCACGGACAGGGGTTGAGCAGTACTTC. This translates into CASSRTGVEQYF.

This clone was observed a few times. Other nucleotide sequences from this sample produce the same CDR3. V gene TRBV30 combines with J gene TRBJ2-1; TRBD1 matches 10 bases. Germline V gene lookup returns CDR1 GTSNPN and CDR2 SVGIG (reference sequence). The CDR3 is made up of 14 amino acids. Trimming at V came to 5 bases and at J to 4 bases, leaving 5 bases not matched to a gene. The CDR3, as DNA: TGTGCCTGGCATCCGGGACAGGGGTACAATGAGCAGTTCTTC. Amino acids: CAWHPGQGYNEQFF.

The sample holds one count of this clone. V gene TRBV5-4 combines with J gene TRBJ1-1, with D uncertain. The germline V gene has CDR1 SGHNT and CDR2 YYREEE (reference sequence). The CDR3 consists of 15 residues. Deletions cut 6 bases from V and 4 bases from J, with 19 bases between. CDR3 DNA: TGTGCCAGCACCCCCCCCGGATACCGGGGCACTGAAGCTTTCTTT. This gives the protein CASTPPGYRGTEAFF.

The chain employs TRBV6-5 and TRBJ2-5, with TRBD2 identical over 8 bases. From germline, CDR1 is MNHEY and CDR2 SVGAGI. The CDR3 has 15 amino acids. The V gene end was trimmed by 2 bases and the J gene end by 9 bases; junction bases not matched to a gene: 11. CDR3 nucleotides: TGTGCCAGCAGTTACGTAGCTAGCGGGCGCGGGGCCCAGTACTTC. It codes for CASSYVASGRGAQYF.

CDR3 in amino acids: CASSQGNGGAETQYF. CDR3 DNA: TGTGCCAGCAGCCAAGGGAACGGGGGGGCGGAGACCCAGTACTTC. The chain combines TRBV4-2 with TRBJ2-5; 8 nucleotides agree with TRBD2. V lost 1 base to trimming and J lost 5 bases; unmatched junction nucleotides: 6. The CDR3 is made up of 15 amino acids. Germline CDR1 and CDR2: LGHNA and YNFKEQ.

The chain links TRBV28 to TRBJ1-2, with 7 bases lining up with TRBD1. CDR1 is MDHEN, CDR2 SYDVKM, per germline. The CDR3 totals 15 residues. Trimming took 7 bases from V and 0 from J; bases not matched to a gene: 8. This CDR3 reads CASTNQGVPNYGYTF. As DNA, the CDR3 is TGTGCCAGCACCAACCAGGGGGTACCTAACTATGGCTACACCTTC.

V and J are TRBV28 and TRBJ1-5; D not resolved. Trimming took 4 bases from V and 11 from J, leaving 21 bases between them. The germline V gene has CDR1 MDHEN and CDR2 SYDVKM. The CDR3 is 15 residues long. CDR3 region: CASSSLLTPLRAQHF. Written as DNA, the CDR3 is TGTGCCAGCAGTTCCCTGCTGACACCCTTGAGGGCCCAGCATTTT.

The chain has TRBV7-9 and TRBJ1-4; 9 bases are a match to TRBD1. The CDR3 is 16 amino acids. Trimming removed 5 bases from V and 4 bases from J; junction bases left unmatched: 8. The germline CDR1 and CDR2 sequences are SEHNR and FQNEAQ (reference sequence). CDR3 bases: TGTGCCAGCAGCACGGGACAGGGAAGGGATAATGAAAAACTGTTTTTT. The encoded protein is CASSTGQGRDNEKLFF.

CDR3 loop: CASSLGQGAAEAFF. The DNA for the CDR3 is TGTGCCAGCAGCTTAGGGCAGGGGGCAGCTGAAGCTTTCTTT. The chain combines TRBV7-3 with TRBJ1-1, with TRBD1 identical over 8 bases. Per the germline V gene, CDR1 is SGHTA and CDR2 is FQGTGA. The CDR3 spans 14 residues. The V segment lost 2 bases and the J segment 6 bases; nucleotides outside the gene matches: 5.

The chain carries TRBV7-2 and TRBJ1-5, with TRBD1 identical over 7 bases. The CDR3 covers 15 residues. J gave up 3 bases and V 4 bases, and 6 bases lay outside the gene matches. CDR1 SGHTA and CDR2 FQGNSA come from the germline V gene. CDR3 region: CASSSPGQANQPQHF. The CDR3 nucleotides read TGTGCCAGCAGCTCCCCAGGACAGGCCAATCAGCCCCAGCATTTT.

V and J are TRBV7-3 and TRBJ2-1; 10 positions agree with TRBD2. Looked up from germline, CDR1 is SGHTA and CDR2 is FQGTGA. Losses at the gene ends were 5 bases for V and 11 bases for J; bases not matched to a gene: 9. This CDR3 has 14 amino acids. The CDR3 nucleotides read TGTGCCAGCAGCCCTACCTTAGCGGGGGGAAAGCAGTTCTTC. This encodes CASSPTLAGGKQFF.

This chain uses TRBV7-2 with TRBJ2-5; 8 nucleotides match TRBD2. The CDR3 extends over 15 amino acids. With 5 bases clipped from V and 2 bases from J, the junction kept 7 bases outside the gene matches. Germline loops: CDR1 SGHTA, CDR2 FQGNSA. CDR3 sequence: CASSRVSGVQETQYF. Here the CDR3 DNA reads TGTGCCAGCAGCCGCGTTAGCGGGGTACAAGAGACCCAGTACTTC.

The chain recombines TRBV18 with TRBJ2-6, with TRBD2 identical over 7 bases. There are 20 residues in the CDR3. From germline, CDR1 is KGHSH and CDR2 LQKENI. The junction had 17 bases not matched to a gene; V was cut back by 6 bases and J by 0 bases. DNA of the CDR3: TGTGCCAGCTCGAAAACCGGGGGAGGGTCCCCTCGCTCTGGGGCCAACGTCCTGACTTTC. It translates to CASSKTGGGSPRSGANVLTF. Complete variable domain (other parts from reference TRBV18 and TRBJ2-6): NAGVMQNPRHLVRRRGQEARLRCSPMKGHSHVYWYRQLPEEGLKFMVYLQKENIIDESGMPKERFSAEFPKEGPSILRIQQVVRGDSAAYFCASSKTGGGSPRSGANVLTFGAGSRLTVL.